This TCR beta chain was captured in a study of human thymus T cells. Sequencing was performed with immunoSEQ multiplex PCR; in TCRdb, only in-frame clones are kept and a portion is missing. The repertoire includes about 78,000 clones, roughly 97% of them detected once, and approximately 0.03% sits in the top ten. Regarding the study as a whole: V and J gene usage appeared biased in thymic and blood repertoires.

This clone occurred once. Its antigen remains unknown. It was from resections taken during corrective heart surgery that the thymus tissue came. This CDR3 region has 23 residues. Trimming pared 0 bases from V and 7 bases from J, leaving 38 bases between. Germline V gives CDR1 SGDLS, CDR2 YYNGEE. This sequence originates from a boy under two years old with a congenital heart defect but otherwise immunologically healthy. The sample comprised thymus tissue. J is TRBJ2-1 and V is TRBV9, with a tentative D call TRBD2 (5 bases). CDR3 in DNA: TGTGCCAGCAGCGTAGTACCCCCCCGGCTCATGACTGACGTTACCCGGACGGGAAATGAGCAGTTCTTC. Protein sequence: CASSVVPPRLMTDVTRTGNEQFF.